Listed below are T cell receptor beta chains from one sample, sequenced in a study of T cell responses to AZD1222 COVID-19 vaccine. The assay was immunoSEQ multiplex PCR, and TCRdb's table has in-frame clones only and misses some. The profile shows roughly 180,000 clones, almost 95% of them singletons. Sequencing used peripheral blood, obtained on day 0 of AZD1222 vaccination. The source of these receptors is an adult in good health. CDR3s include the opening cysteine and the closing phenylalanine or tryptophan. The D gene is left open where the match is weak. For some rows the clone size is stated as once, few or many, or as a class when expanded; others skip it.

j_call clone_size d_call v_call cdr3_nt cdr3_aa
TRBJ2-7 NA NA TRBV28 TGTGCCAGCAGTTTATTCAGGACCACCCTCTACGAGCAGTACTTC CASSLFRTTLYEQYF
TRBJ2-2 NA NA TRBV24-1 TGTGCCACCAGTGACCCGGGTCTCACCGGGGAGCTGTTTTTT CATSDPGLTGELFF
TRBJ2-3 once NA TRBV15 TGTGCCACCGATGACGGGGGGCCGGGCACAGATACGCAGTATTTT CATDDGGPGTDTQYF
TRBJ2-1 NA NA TRBV5-6 TGTGCCAGCAGCGAGCCGGGCAATGAGCAGTTCTTC CASSEPGNEQFF
TRBJ1-3 NA NA TRBV6-8 TGTGCCAGCAGTTGGCACACCTACTCTGGAAACACCATATATTTT CASSWHTYSGNTIYF
TRBJ1-5 NA NA TRBV6-1 TGTGCCAGCAGTGAAGCCCCGGTGGGGAGGCCCCAGCATTTT CASSEAPVGRPQHF
TRBJ2-1 once TRBD1 TRBV29-1 TGCAGCGTTGAATCTTGGGACAGGGGGCGCCCCAATGAGCAGTTCTTC CSVESWDRGRPNEQFF
TRBJ2-4 NA TRBD2 TRBV7-3 TGTGCCAGCAGCGACGGGAGGGCAGGAAACATTCAGTACTTC CASSDGRAGNIQYF
TRBJ2-7 NA TRBD1 TRBV4-1 TGCGCCACCGATAACAGCGGCAGGGGGTTACCTTCCTACGAGCAGTACTTC CATDNSGRGLPSYEQYF
TRBJ1-5 NA TRBD1 TRBV19 TGTGCCAGTTCGGGACAGGCGAGCAATCAGCCCCAGCATTTT CASSGQASNQPQHF
TRBJ2-1 NA TRBD2 TRBV5-1 TGCGCCAGCAGCCCGGGACTAGCGGGAGTTCTCGATGAGCAGTTCTTC CASSPGLAGVLDEQFF
TRBJ2-1 NA NA TRBV7-9 TGTGCCAGCAGCTTCTCGTCGTTCTCGGGTGAGCAGTTCTTC CASSFSSFSGEQFF
TRBJ1-1 NA NA TRBV5-5 TGTGCCAGCAGCTTGGCCCCGAGAGACAACACTGAAGCTTTCTTT CASSLAPRDNTEAFF
TRBJ1-4 NA NA TRBV30 TGTGCCTTTAGCGGGCTGGCTAATGAAAAACTGTTTTTT CAFSGLANEKLFF
TRBJ1-5 once NA TRBV21-1 TGTGCCAGCAGTGCGGGGGAGTCGCGGGATCAGCCCCAGCATTTT CASSAGESRDQPQHF
TRBJ2-1 NA NA TRBV5-1 TGCGCCAGCAGCCACGGGAGTACCACCTCCTACAATGAGCAGTTCTTC CASSHGSTTSYNEQFF
TRBJ2-3 once NA TRBV7-7 TGTGCTAGCAGCTTAGAACCAGGGGACACAGATACGCAGTATTTT CASSLEPGDTDTQYF
TRBJ1-2 NA TRBD1 TRBV15 TGTGCCACCAGCAGGGCCTTCCGGGACAGGGGGAACTATGGCTACACCTTC CATSRAFRDRGNYGYTF
TRBJ1-2 NA NA TRBV27 TGTGCCAGCACGTCGGGACATGGCTACACCTTC CASTSGHGYTF
TRBJ2-1 NA TRBD2 TRBV6-5 TGTGCCAGCCATACCGGGACTAGGGTTATCAATGAGCAGTTCTTC CASHTGTRVINEQFF
TRBJ2-6 NA NA TRBV27 TGTGCCAGCAGTTTAATACCACCTACCCCCTCTGGGGCCAACGTCCTGACTTTC CASSLIPPTPSGANVLTF
TRBJ2-7 NA TRBD1 TRBV5-1 TGCGCCAGCAGCTTGGCCCGCAGGGGGCAATTTACCTCCTACGAGCAGTACTTC CASSLARRGQFTSYEQYF
TRBJ2-2 NA NA TRBV7-7 TGTGCTAGCAGCCCCCAGCGGAGCGGGGAGCTGTTTTTT CASSPQRSGELFF
TRBJ2-7 NA NA TRBV6-2/TRBV6-3 TGTGCCAGCAGCTTAGGAACCTACGAGCAGTACTTC CASSLGTYEQYF
TRBJ1-5 NA NA TRBV15 TGTGCCACCAGCAGAGGGCAGAATAGCAATCAGCCCCAGCATTTT CATSRGQNSNQPQHF
TRBJ2-7 NA NA TRBV19 TGTGCCAGTAGTAAGGGAAACCGCTACGAGCAGTACTTC CASSKGNRYEQYF
TRBJ2-5 NA TRBD2 TRBV29-1 TGCAGCGTTGAAGATCTTCGGACTAGCGGAAAGCAAGAGACCCAGTACTTC CSVEDLRTSGKQETQYF
TRBJ1-1 NA NA TRBV28 TGTGCCAGCAGTACGGGGTCGGGAGCTTTCTTT CASSTGSGAFF
TRBJ1-5 NA NA TRBV30 TGTGCCTGGAGCGGGCACGATGGCAATCAGCCCCAGCATTTT CAWSGHDGNQPQHF
TRBJ2-7 NA NA TRBV7-2 TGTGCCAGCAGCTTAGGGTATAGCGCCGCTTTACGGGGCTACGAGCAGTACTTC CASSLGYSAALRGYEQYF
TRBJ1-2 NA TRBD1 TRBV23-1 TGCGCCAGCCTCGAGTCGGGGACAGCGTATGGCTACACCTTC CASLESGTAYGYTF
TRBJ2-7 once TRBD1 TRBV30 TGTGCCTGGAGTGTTGGGACAGCGGAGCAGTACTTC CAWSVGTAEQYF
TRBJ2-2 NA NA TRBV5-1 TGCGCCAGCAGAGGGTCAGACGGCACCGGGGAGCTGTTTTTT CASRGSDGTGELFF
TRBJ2-1 NA TRBD2 TRBV6-2/TRBV6-3 TGTGCCAGCAGTACTCTGGGCGGGAGCAGTGAGCAGTTCTTC CASSTLGGSSEQFF
TRBJ2-1 NA NA TRBV2 TGTGCCAGCAGTGAAAGGAGGGACGAGCAGTTCTTC CASSERRDEQFF
TRBJ2-2 NA TRBD2 TRBV5-1 TGCGCCAGCAGCACCGGACTAGCGGCGAACACCGGGGAGCTGTTTTTT CASSTGLAANTGELFF
TRBJ2-1 NA TRBD2 TRBV7-9 TGTGCCAGCAGCATAGGGACTAGCGGGAGCTTACTGGGTGAGCAGTTCTTC CASSIGTSGSLLGEQFF
TRBJ1-1 once NA TRBV11-1 TGTGCCAGCAGGCGGACTCGGAACACTGAAGCTTTCTTT CASRRTRNTEAFF
TRBJ2-7 NA NA TRBV28 TGTGCCAGCAGGCGCACCTCGACAGGCAACTACGAGCAGTACTTC CASRRTSTGNYEQYF
TRBJ1-2 NA NA TRBV19 TGTGCCAGTAGAGGGACCCTTGCATCGTACACCTTC CASRGTLASYTF
TRBJ2-5 once NA TRBV7-2 TGTGCCAGCAGCTTATTATCAGGTCGGGAGACCCAGTACTTC CASSLLSGRETQYF
TRBJ2-7 NA TRBD2 TRBV13 TGTGCCAGCAGGTCGATAGCGGGAGGGTGGGAGCAGTACTTC CASRSIAGGWEQYF
TRBJ2-7 NA NA TRBV28 TGTGCCAGCAGTTTAAGGGGCCCGTACTCCTACGAGCAGTACTTC CASSLRGPYSYEQYF
TRBJ1-3 NA NA TRBV30 TGTGCCTGGAGACCCCCAGGGGTTGGAAACACCATATATTTT CAWRPPGVGNTIYF
TRBJ2-7 NA TRBD1 TRBV11-3 TGTGCCAGCAGCTTCGGGACAGCCTACGAGCAGTACTTC CASSFGTAYEQYF
TRBJ2-1 NA NA TRBV4-3 TGCGCCAGCAGCCAAGCCCGGGGAGCCAATGAGCAGTTCTTC CASSQARGANEQFF
TRBJ2-7 NA NA TRBV7-9 TGTGCCAGCAGCTTAACACTCTCCTACGAGCAGTACTTC CASSLTLSYEQYF
TRBJ1-1 few NA TRBV19 TGTGCCAGTAGTATATCGGCGAACACTGAAGCTTTCTTT CASSISANTEAFF
TRBJ1-1 NA TRBD1 TRBV10-1 TGCGCCAGCAGTCGGGACAGTGCAAACACTGAAGCTTTCTTT CASSRDSANTEAFF
TRBJ1-5 NA TRBD1 TRBV20-1 TGCAGTGCTAGTCCGCAGGGGGGCTATCAGCCCCAGCATTTT CSASPQGGYQPQHF
TRBJ1-5 NA NA TRBV21-1 TGTGCCAGCAGCAAAGTGTTGCAGGAGACAAATCAGCCCCAGCATTTT CASSKVLQETNQPQHF
TRBJ2-1 NA NA TRBV4-1 TGCGCCAGCAGCCAAGATTTGGGGGGTTACAATGAGCAGTTCTTC CASSQDLGGYNEQFF
TRBJ1-3 NA TRBD1 TRBV28 TGTGCCAGCAGTTTAATTCCAGGGGGAACTTCTGGAAACACCATATATTTT CASSLIPGGTSGNTIYF
TRBJ1-1 NA NA TRBV29-1 TGCAGCGTTGGGACAGTTAACACTGAAGCTTTCTTT CSVGTVNTEAFF
TRBJ2-5 NA TRBD2 TRBV2 TGTGCCAGCATTACCGGGACTAGCGTCCAAGAGACCCAGTACTTC CASITGTSVQETQYF